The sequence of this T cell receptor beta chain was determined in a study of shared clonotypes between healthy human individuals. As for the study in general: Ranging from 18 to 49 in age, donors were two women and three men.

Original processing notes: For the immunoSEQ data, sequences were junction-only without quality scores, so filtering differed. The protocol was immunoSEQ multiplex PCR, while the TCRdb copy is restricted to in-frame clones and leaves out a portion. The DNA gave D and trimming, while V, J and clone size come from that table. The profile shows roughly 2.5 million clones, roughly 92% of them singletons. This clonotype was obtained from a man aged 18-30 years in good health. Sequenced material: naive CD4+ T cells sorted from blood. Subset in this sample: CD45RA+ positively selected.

The CDR3 reads CASSLQGRGGNTIYF. CDR3 DNA: TGTGCCAGCTCCCTTCAGGGGCGTGGTGGAAACACCATATATTTT. V gene TRBV18 combines with J gene TRBJ1-3, with D perhaps matching TRBD1 (6 bases). The CDR3 is made up of 15 amino acids. Trimming took off 6 bases at V and 3 bases at J, with 15 bases between the two ends. Germline-derived CDR1 and CDR2 are KGHSH and LQKENI.